This is a list of T cell receptor beta chains from one sample in a study of T cells in Graves' hyperthyroidism and ophthalmopathy. Each CDR3 protein is one row after TCRdb ran MiXCR on the multiplex PCR reads. The data contain over 350,000 distinct CDR3 sequences, about 18% of them seen just once; the ten biggest clones take up about 38%. The source material was blood. These receptors originate from a young man with Graves' ophthalmopathy. Each CDR3 is given without its conserved first and last residue. The D gene is left open where the match is weak.

v_call: TRBV20-1; d_call: .; cdr3_length: 12; cdr3_aa: SARSGSPQETQY
v_call: TRBV6-5; d_call: .; cdr3_length: 10; cdr3_aa: ASSSTPAEAF
v_call: TRBV5-1; d_call: .; cdr3_length: 12; cdr3_aa: ASSLDPGTTEAF
v_call: TRBV5-1; d_call: .; cdr3_length: 13; cdr3_aa: ASSLGAYRGNEQF
v_call: TRBV9; d_call: TRBD2; cdr3_length: 18; cdr3_aa: ASSVGLLAGGPVNTGELF
v_call: TRBV2; d_call: TRBD1; cdr3_length: 12; cdr3_aa: ASSGTGSNEKLF
v_call: TRBV12-3/TRBV12-4; d_call: TRBD2; cdr3_length: 15; cdr3_aa: ASSLGLLTSGGGELF
v_call: TRBV7-7; d_call: .; cdr3_length: 12; cdr3_aa: ASSSDPGGKTQY
v_call: TRBV11-2; d_call: TRBD1; cdr3_length: 12; cdr3_aa: ASSSTGVTGELF
v_call: TRBV28; d_call: .; cdr3_length: 13; cdr3_aa: ASSFRGGLNNEQF
v_call: TRBV5-5; d_call: TRBD2; cdr3_length: 11; cdr3_aa: ASRFGGAYEQY
v_call: TRBV7-3; d_call: .; cdr3_length: 11; cdr3_aa: ASSLAPGSEQY
v_call: TRBV19; d_call: .; cdr3_length: 12; cdr3_aa: ASSWGLGNSPLH
v_call: TRBV7-2; d_call: .; cdr3_length: 12; cdr3_aa: ASSLLQGREKLF
v_call: TRBV6-1; d_call: .; cdr3_length: 15; cdr3_aa: ASSEAKGHPSTDTQY
v_call: TRBV9; d_call: .; cdr3_length: 16; cdr3_aa: ASSVGGVNRDGQETQY
v_call: TRBV5-1; d_call: TRBD1; cdr3_length: 12; cdr3_aa: ASSQGGRDQPQH
v_call: TRBV15; d_call: TRBD1; cdr3_length: 16; cdr3_aa: ATSRGELGTGGPQPQH
v_call: TRBV2; d_call: .; cdr3_length: 9; cdr3_aa: ASTRTEGYT
v_call: TRBV7-3; d_call: TRBD2; cdr3_length: 12; cdr3_aa: ASSLSGRASEQY
v_call: TRBV6-1; d_call: .; cdr3_length: 11; cdr3_aa: ASRSTSSDTQY
v_call: TRBV5-1; d_call: .; cdr3_length: 14; cdr3_aa: ASSLAAGFSTDTQY
v_call: TRBV6-9; d_call: .; cdr3_length: 11; cdr3_aa: ASSYGDEDGYT